This is a list of T cell receptor beta chains from one sample in a study of human T cells and chemical hapten exposure. TCRdb reanalysed the RACE reads using MiXCR and keeps one entry per CDR3 protein. This table has over 100,000 distinct CDR3 sequences, approximately 10% appearing once. Material: whole blood, obtained in connection with sensitization to the hapten diphenylcyclopropenone (DPC). Source of these receptors: a woman in her 50s with alopecia areata. Some clones in this sample may be carry-over from other donors' samples. The CDR3 runs from the conserved cysteine through the conserved F or W. A D gene is named only where the DNA matches it firmly. Clone size is not always given. Where it is, it says once, few, many or a class for expanded clones.

v_call: TRBV6-2/TRBV6-3
clone_size: NA
d_call: TRBD2
j_call: TRBJ2-3
cdr3_aa: CASSRSGTITDTQYF
cdr3_nt: TGTGCCAGCAGCCGTAGCGGGACCATCACAGATACGCAGTATTTT

v_call: TRBV7-2
clone_size: few
d_call: NA
j_call: TRBJ2-1
cdr3_aa: CASSLKTRGNEQFF
cdr3_nt: TGTGCCAGCAGCTTAAAGACTAGGGGGAATGAGCAGTTCTTC

v_call: TRBV7-9
clone_size: few
d_call: NA
j_call: TRBJ1-4
cdr3_aa: CASSSGIQEKLFF
cdr3_nt: TGTGCCAGCAGCTCCGGAATCCAGGAGAAACTGTTTTTT

v_call: TRBV20-1
clone_size: NA
d_call: TRBD1
j_call: TRBJ1-1
cdr3_aa: CSARDVTGGSTNTEAFF
cdr3_nt: TGCAGTGCTAGAGATGTAACAGGGGGTTCAACCAACACTGAAGCTTTCTTT

v_call: TRBV7-2
clone_size: few
d_call: NA
j_call: TRBJ2-3
cdr3_aa: CASSRGPADTQYF
cdr3_nt: TGTGCCAGCAGCCGGGGACCGGCAGATACGCAGTATTTT

v_call: TRBV5-1
clone_size: few
d_call: NA
j_call: TRBJ2-5
cdr3_aa: CASSFRPGPLSRETQYF
cdr3_nt: TGCGCCAGCAGCTTCAGACCGGGACCCCTTTCCCGTGAGACCCAGTACTTC

v_call: TRBV4-2
clone_size: many
d_call: NA
j_call: TRBJ1-1
cdr3_aa: CASSQGNRVGTEAFF
cdr3_nt: TGTGCCAGCAGCCAAGGTAACAGGGTCGGTACTGAAGCTTTCTTT

v_call: TRBV18
clone_size: NA
d_call: NA
j_call: TRBJ1-5
cdr3_aa: CASSPPGGGNQPQHF
cdr3_nt: TGTGCCAGCTCACCACCGGGGGGAGGTAATCAGCCCCAGCATTTT

v_call: TRBV12-3/TRBV12-4
clone_size: many
d_call: NA
j_call: TRBJ2-3
cdr3_aa: CASKLMGLSTDTQYF
cdr3_nt: TGTGCCAGCAAACTCATGGGACTTAGCACAGATACGCAGTATTTT

v_call: TRBV20-1
clone_size: NA
d_call: NA
j_call: TRBJ2-3
cdr3_aa: CSARDDQGTDTQYF
cdr3_nt: TGCAGTGCTAGAGATGATCAAGGAACAGATACGCAGTATTTT

v_call: TRBV12-3/TRBV12-4
clone_size: few
d_call: NA
j_call: TRBJ2-1
cdr3_aa: CASRLSGGPNEQFF
cdr3_nt: TGTGCCAGCAGGCTATCAGGGGGGCCCAATGAGCAGTTCTTC

v_call: TRBV6-6
clone_size: NA
d_call: NA
j_call: TRBJ1-6
cdr3_aa: CASMAGYGSPLHF
cdr3_nt: TGTGCCAGCATGGCAGGGTATGGTTCACCCCTCCACTTT

v_call: TRBV27
clone_size: NA
d_call: TRBD2
j_call: TRBJ2-2
cdr3_aa: CATQRETTGELFF
cdr3_nt: TGTGCTACTCAGCGGGAGACCACCGGGGAGCTGTTTTTT

v_call: TRBV5-1
clone_size: few
d_call: TRBD1
j_call: TRBJ1-5
cdr3_aa: CARDRDSNQPQHF
cdr3_nt: TGCGCCAGGGACAGGGATAGCAATCAGCCCCAGCATTTT

v_call: TRBV19
clone_size: few
d_call: TRBD1
j_call: TRBJ2-7
cdr3_aa: CASSISTGGEQYF
cdr3_nt: TGTGCCAGTAGTATCTCTACAGGGGGCGAGCAGTACTTC

v_call: TRBV12-3/TRBV12-4
clone_size: few
d_call: NA
j_call: TRBJ2-5
cdr3_aa: CASSSLGNSAQETQYF
cdr3_nt: TGTGCCAGCAGTTCTCTGGGGAACAGCGCCCAAGAGACCCAGTACTTC

v_call: TRBV4-3
clone_size: NA
d_call: NA
j_call: TRBJ1-1
cdr3_aa: CASSQDQGLDTEAFF
cdr3_nt: TGCGCCAGCAGCCAAGATCAGGGGTTGGACACTGAAGCTTTCTTT

v_call: TRBV12-3/TRBV12-4
clone_size: NA
d_call: NA
j_call: TRBJ2-5
cdr3_aa: CASSGSGETQYF
cdr3_nt: TGTGCCAGCAGTGGCAGCGGGGAGACCCAGTACTTC

v_call: TRBV7-7
clone_size: many
d_call: TRBD1
j_call: TRBJ1-4
cdr3_aa: CASSTRTGFNEKLFF
cdr3_nt: TGTGCCAGCAGCACCCGGACAGGGTTTAATGAAAAACTGTTTTTT

v_call: TRBV4-3
clone_size: many
d_call: NA
j_call: TRBJ1-1
cdr3_aa: CASSQEMNTEAFF
cdr3_nt: TGCGCCAGCAGCCAGGAGATGAACACTGAAGCTTTCTTT

v_call: TRBV15
clone_size: many
d_call: NA
j_call: TRBJ1-5
cdr3_aa: CATSRDRGAAQPQHF
cdr3_nt: TGTGCCACCAGCAGAGATAGGGGGGCGGCTCAGCCCCAGCATTTT

v_call: TRBV15
clone_size: many
d_call: NA
j_call: TRBJ2-7
cdr3_aa: CATSRDKLADYEQYF
cdr3_nt: TGTGCCACCAGCAGAGATAAACTAGCAGACTACGAGCAGTACTTC

v_call: TRBV24-1
clone_size: few
d_call: NA
j_call: TRBJ2-1
cdr3_aa: CATSDSGVAEGYNEQFF
cdr3_nt: TGTGCCACCAGTGATTCAGGGGTAGCGGAAGGGTACAATGAGCAGTTCTTC

v_call: TRBV29-1
clone_size: many
d_call: NA
j_call: TRBJ2-1
cdr3_aa: CSVEGRVAYNEQFF
cdr3_nt: TGCAGCGTTGAAGGAAGGGTTGCCTACAATGAGCAGTTCTTC

v_call: TRBV5-6
clone_size: NA
d_call: TRBD1
j_call: TRBJ2-4
cdr3_aa: CASSLSRGRNIQYF
cdr3_nt: TGTGCCAGCAGCTTGAGCAGGGGGAGAAACATTCAGTACTTC

v_call: TRBV6-6
clone_size: NA
d_call: TRBD1
j_call: TRBJ2-7
cdr3_aa: CASRPGQGYSYEQYF
cdr3_nt: TGTGCCAGCAGGCCTGGACAGGGGTATTCCTACGAGCAGTACTTC

v_call: TRBV9
clone_size: few
d_call: NA
j_call: TRBJ1-2
cdr3_aa: CASSVEGAHTF
cdr3_nt: TGTGCCAGCAGCGTAGAAGGGGCACACACCTTC

v_call: TRBV6-4
clone_size: few
d_call: NA
j_call: TRBJ2-3
cdr3_aa: CASSDGASTDTQYF
cdr3_nt: TGTGCCAGCAGTGACGGCGCTAGCACAGATACGCAGTATTTT

v_call: TRBV13
clone_size: few
d_call: NA
j_call: TRBJ2-3
cdr3_aa: CASSLNPGQGADTQYF
cdr3_nt: TGTGCCAGCAGCTTAAACCCCGGGCAGGGCGCAGATACGCAGTATTTT

v_call: TRBV15
clone_size: few
d_call: NA
j_call: TRBJ1-5
cdr3_aa: CATSRETATNQPQHF
cdr3_nt: TGTGCCACCAGCAGAGAGACAGCGACGAATCAGCCCCAGCATTTT

v_call: TRBV7-2
clone_size: NA
d_call: NA
j_call: TRBJ1-1
cdr3_aa: CASSASGTLNTEAFF
cdr3_nt: TGTGCCAGCAGCGCCTCCGGGACATTGAACACTGAAGCTTTCTTT

v_call: TRBV9
clone_size: few
d_call: NA
j_call: TRBJ2-3
cdr3_aa: CASSVVGGSTDTQYF
cdr3_nt: TGTGCCAGCAGCGTAGTTGGAGGAAGCACAGATACGCAGTATTTT

v_call: TRBV7-2
clone_size: NA
d_call: NA
j_call: TRBJ2-3
cdr3_aa: CASSLLGGGVDTQYF
cdr3_nt: TGTGCCAGCAGCTTATTGGGCGGAGGGGTCGATACGCAGTATTTT

v_call: TRBV7-9
clone_size: NA
d_call: NA
j_call: TRBJ2-5
cdr3_aa: CASSLVGAGGETQYF
cdr3_nt: TGTGCCAGCAGCTTAGTAGGGGCCGGAGGGGAGACCCAGTACTTC

v_call: TRBV7-2
clone_size: NA
d_call: TRBD2
j_call: TRBJ2-3
cdr3_aa: CASSLGLAWDTQYF
cdr3_nt: TGTGCCAGCAGCCTGGGACTAGCGTGGGATACGCAGTATTTT

v_call: TRBV7-9
clone_size: NA
d_call: NA
j_call: TRBJ1-1
cdr3_aa: CASSLSEAGNTEAFF
cdr3_nt: TGTGCCAGCAGCTTAAGCGAGGCTGGGAACACTGAAGCTTTCTTT

v_call: TRBV9
clone_size: NA
d_call: NA
j_call: TRBJ2-2
cdr3_aa: CASSPRQGGTGELFF
cdr3_nt: TGTGCCAGCAGCCCCCGACAGGGAGGGACCGGGGAGCTGTTTTTT

v_call: TRBV7-9
clone_size: once
d_call: TRBD1
j_call: TRBJ1-1
cdr3_aa: CASSLARGEGAEAFF
cdr3_nt: TGTGCCAGCAGCTTAGCGAGAGGGGAGGGGGCGGAAGCTTTCTTT

v_call: TRBV24-1
clone_size: few
d_call: TRBD1
j_call: TRBJ1-2
cdr3_aa: CATSEGTGTGEGYTF
cdr3_nt: TGTGCCACCAGTGAGGGGACCGGGACAGGTGAAGGCTACACCTTC

v_call: TRBV18
clone_size: many
d_call: TRBD1
j_call: TRBJ2-1
cdr3_aa: CASSPLQGSHEQFF
cdr3_nt: TGTGCCAGCTCACCACTACAGGGGAGTCATGAGCAGTTCTTC

v_call: TRBV28
clone_size: few
d_call: TRBD2
j_call: TRBJ2-7
cdr3_aa: CASSLPTSGGAYEQYF
cdr3_nt: TGTGCCAGCAGCTTACCTACTAGCGGGGGGGCCTACGAGCAGTACTTC

v_call: TRBV5-1
clone_size: few
d_call: NA
j_call: TRBJ1-5
cdr3_aa: CASSLGPAGLGNQPQHF
cdr3_nt: TGCGCCAGCAGCTTGGGTCCGGCGGGGTTGGGGAATCAGCCCCAGCATTTT

v_call: TRBV6-1
clone_size: NA
d_call: NA
j_call: TRBJ1-2
cdr3_aa: CASSEFLGDYGYTF
cdr3_nt: TGTGCCAGCAGTGAATTTTTGGGAGACTATGGCTACACCTTC

v_call: TRBV7-3
clone_size: few
d_call: TRBD1
j_call: TRBJ1-6
cdr3_aa: CASSLTQGNSPLHF
cdr3_nt: TGTGCCAGCAGCTTAACACAGGGGAATTCACCCCTCCACTTT

v_call: TRBV18
clone_size: once
d_call: NA
j_call: TRBJ2-5
cdr3_aa: CTSSPPSGSGQETQYF
cdr3_nt: TGTACCAGCTCACCTCCCTCTGGTAGCGGTCAAGAGACCCAGTACTTC

v_call: TRBV6-2/TRBV6-3
clone_size: many
d_call: NA
j_call: TRBJ2-2
cdr3_aa: CASSLDIYTGELFF
cdr3_nt: TGTGCCAGCAGCCTTGACATCTACACCGGGGAGCTGTTTTTT

v_call: TRBV12-3/TRBV12-4
clone_size: NA
d_call: NA
j_call: TRBJ2-1
cdr3_aa: CASSLCRAGQFF
cdr3_nt: TGTGCCAGCAGTTTGTGCAGGGCGGGGCAGTTCTTC

v_call: TRBV13
clone_size: many
d_call: NA
j_call: TRBJ2-7
cdr3_aa: CASSNRPYEQYF
cdr3_nt: TGTGCCAGCAGCAATCGCCCCTACGAGCAGTACTTC

v_call: TRBV2
clone_size: NA
d_call: TRBD1
j_call: TRBJ1-1
cdr3_aa: CARGQGVTEAFF
cdr3_nt: TGTGCCAGGGGACAGGGTGTCACTGAAGCTTTCTTT

v_call: TRBV28
clone_size: NA
d_call: NA
j_call: TRBJ2-7
cdr3_aa: CASSLTEYEQYF
cdr3_nt: TGTGCCAGCAGTTTGACCGAGTACGAGCAGTACTTC

v_call: TRBV6-6
clone_size: many
d_call: TRBD1
j_call: TRBJ1-1
cdr3_aa: CASSPGQGNTEAFF
cdr3_nt: TGTGCCAGCAGTCCTGGACAGGGGAACACTGAAGCTTTCTTT

v_call: TRBV4-3
clone_size: many
d_call: TRBD2
j_call: TRBJ2-1
cdr3_aa: CASSQELAGGYNEQFF
cdr3_nt: TGCGCCAGCAGCCAAGAACTAGCGGGAGGTTACAATGAGCAGTTCTTC

v_call: TRBV20-1
clone_size: many
d_call: NA
j_call: TRBJ2-6
cdr3_aa: CSASRQTGANVLTF
cdr3_nt: TGCAGTGCTAGTCGACAGACTGGGGCCAACGTCCTGACTTTC

v_call: TRBV7-8
clone_size: many
d_call: NA
j_call: TRBJ2-5
cdr3_aa: CASRRRGSQETQYF
cdr3_nt: TGTGCCAGCAGAAGACGGGGGAGCCAAGAGACCCAGTACTTC

v_call: TRBV12-3/TRBV12-4
clone_size: NA
d_call: NA
j_call: TRBJ1-1
cdr3_aa: CARRSENSQMNTEAFF
cdr3_nt: TGTGCCAGACGTTCGGAGAACAGCCAAATGAACACTGAAGCTTTCTTT

v_call: TRBV29-1
clone_size: NA
d_call: NA
j_call: TRBJ2-5
cdr3_aa: CSVEGQGPETQYF
cdr3_nt: TGCAGCGTTGAAGGCCAGGGCCCCGAGACCCAGTACTTC

v_call: TRBV21-1
clone_size: NA
d_call: NA
j_call: TRBJ1-2
cdr3_aa: CASSKEPGAHYGYTF
cdr3_nt: TGTGCCAGCAGCAAAGAGCCGGGGGCCCACTATGGCTACACCTTC